The 26 T cell receptor beta chains below all came from one sample that was sequenced in a study of graft-versus-host responses after intestinal transplantation. Measured with immunoSEQ multiplex PCR; TCRdb has only the in-frame clones, and not every one. The profile shows about 12,000 clones, approximately 35% of them singletons. Co-plated with some 200,000 CFSE-labeled responder cells were some 200,000 irradiated, violet-dye-labeled stimulator cells. The specimen comprised alloreactive CD8+ T cells from a mixed lymphocyte reaction culture, sampled before intestinal transplant. The sample's subset: CFSE-low proliferating T cells sorted from roughly 6-day pre-transplant mixed lymphocyte reaction (GvH or HvG direction). Receptors originate from a human patient who received an intestinal transplant.

This clone was counted a few times. Written as DNA, the CDR3 is TGCGCCAGCAGCCTCCGGCCGGGGCCGGATTATAGCAATCAGCCCCAGCATTTT. It codes for CASSLRPGPDYSNQPQHF. This chain uses TRBV4-1 with TRBJ1-5; a possible D gene is TRBD1 (5 bases). The V gene lost 4 bases and the J gene lost 0 bases, with 19 bases spanning the gap. The CDR3 covers 18 residues. The germline V gene encodes CDR1 MGHRA and CDR2 YSYEKL.

The chain couples TRBV9 to TRBJ2-3; 8 bases are shared with TRBD1. J was trimmed by 1 base and V by 4 bases; bases with no gene match: 5. Germline CDR1 and CDR2: SGDLS and YYNGEE. CDR3 length equals 15 residues. The CDR3 DNA follows: TGTGCCAGCAGCCAACAGGGGGAAGGCACAGATACGCAGTATTTT. Amino acids: CASSQQGEGTDTQYF.

This clone is medium-sized within its sample. V and J are TRBV4-2 and TRBJ2-3; tentative D call: TRBD1 (5 bases). The CDR3 contains 15 residues. In germline, CDR1 is LGHNA, CDR2 YNFKEQ. Trimming cost V 0 bases and J 0 bases, with 7 bases left between them. DNA for the CDR3: TGTGCCAGCAGCCAAGAGCAGGGAAGCACAGATACGCAGTATTTT. Protein product: CASSQEQGSTDTQYF.

The CDR3 loop is CASSQDYGAYEQYF. CDR3 in DNA: TGTGCCAGCAGCCAAGACTATGGGGCCTACGAGCAGTACTTC. The rearrangement uses TRBV4-2 and TRBJ2-7; D ambiguous. Trimming stripped 0 bases from V and 2 bases from J, with 8 bases between. Germline V gene data show CDR1 as LGHNA and CDR2 as YNFKEQ. The CDR3 spans 14 residues.

The rearrangement links TRBV27 to TRBJ1-1, with no clear D. This CDR3 is built from 12 residues. Trimming left V 5 bases short and J 5 bases short, with 9 bases between. The germline gives CDR1 MNHEY, CDR2 SMNVEV (reference sequence). The CDR3 region is CASSPDGTEAFF. The CDR3 DNA reads TGTGCCAGCAGTCCGGACGGAACTGAAGCTTTCTTT.

This clone was detected a few times. The V and J genes are TRBV5-1 and TRBJ1-1, with D unclear. The CDR3 is 16 amino acids. Germline V gives CDR1 SGHRS, CDR2 YFSETQ. The germline V and J ends were trimmed by 0 bases and 0 bases, with 12 bases remaining between them. CDR3 residues: CASSLGAAALNTEAFF. CDR3 nucleotides: TGCGCCAGCAGCTTGGGGGCAGCAGCATTGAACACTGAAGCTTTCTTT.

The chain employs TRBV7-9 and TRBJ2-5; D unresolved. The DNA end lines up better with TRBJ2-7; the J call may be wrong. This CDR3 is built from 13 residues. CDR1 is SEHNR and CDR2 is FQNEAQ in the germline V gene (reference sequence). The CDR3 DNA reads TGTGCCAGCAGCTTTACCAGTTCCTACGAGCAGTACTTC. It is translated as CASSFTSSYEQYF.

This chain uses TRBV4-1 with TRBJ2-7; 9 bases match TRBD1. V gave up 2 bases and J gave up 6 bases; unmatched junction bases: 8. The germline CDR1 and CDR2 sequences are MGHRA and YSYEKL. The CDR3 is made up of 15 amino acids. CDR3: CASSQQGQGSIEQYF. Here the CDR3 DNA reads TGCGCCAGCAGCCAACAGGGACAGGGTTCCATCGAGCAGTACTTC.

This sequence joins TRBV28 and TRBJ2-4, with 11 bases fitting TRBD2. The CDR3 has 18 residues. After removal of 2 bases from V and 0 bases from J, the junction contained 6 bases not matched to a gene. The V gene's germline CDR1 is MDHEN and CDR2 SYDVKM. CDR3 DNA sequence: TGTGCCAGCAGTTTAGTTAGCGGGAGGGCCTTAGCCAAAAACATTCAGTACTTC. As protein: CASSLVSGRALAKNIQYF.

With respect to this clone: In the same sample, other DNA sequences code for this CDR3. The chain carries TRBV5-6 and TRBJ2-3, with unresolved D. Germline lookup yields CDR1 SGHDT and CDR2 YYEEEE. Trimming removed 2 bases at V and 3 bases at J, with 4 bases between. CDR3 length equals 12 residues. CDR3 DNA: TGTGCCAGCAGCTTTGGGACAGATACGCAGTATTTT. Protein: CASSFGTDTQYF.

This clone was seen more than once but under ten times. The chain couples TRBV6-5 to TRBJ2-7; 9 bases line up with TRBD2. CDR3 length equals 15 residues. After removal of 7 bases from V and 6 bases from J, the junction contained 13 bases not matched to a gene. CDR1 and CDR2 from the germline V gene are MNHEY and SVGAGI. This chain's CDR3 is CASNQWEREASEQYF. CDR3 bases: TGTGCCAGCAACCAGTGGGAGCGGGAGGCATCCGAGCAGTACTTC.

The chain uses TRBV11-2 and TRBJ1-1; tentative D call: TRBD1 (5 bases). Per germline, CDR1 SGHAT and CDR2 FQNNGV. The length of the CDR3 is 13 residues. The germline V and J ends were trimmed by 0 bases and 7 bases, with 9 bases remaining between them. The CDR3 sequence: CASSLDHTGEAFF. The CDR3 DNA sequence: TGTGCCAGCAGCTTAGATCATACAGGTGAAGCTTTCTTT. The whole variable domain, filled in from reference TRBV11-2 and TRBJ1-1, reads EAGVAQSPRYKIIEKRQSVAFWCNPISGHATLYWYQQILGQGPKLLIQFQNNGVVDDSQLPKDRFSAERLKGVDSTLKIQPAKLEDSAVYLCASSLDHTGEAFFGQGTRLTVV.

Regarding this clone: The DNA is omitted, as the CDR3 cannot be located on it reliably, and the CDR3 follows TCRdb's listing. This sequence joins TRBV11-1 and TRBJ1-3. The CDR3 is made up of 15 amino acids, end residues included. Germline V gives CDR1 SGHAT, CDR2 FQDESV (reference sequence). This CDR3 is CATAPAAGAGNTIYF.

V and J are TRBV7-5 and TRBJ2-7; TRBD1, the table's D call, lacks a check against the DNA. TRBV7-5 is noted as a pseudogene. The CDR3 has 15 amino acids. CDR3 DNA sequence: TGTGCCAGCAGCCGCTCGGGTACGCAGGGCTACGAGCAGTACTTC. Amino acid sequence: CASSRSGTQGYEQYF.

The V call is TRBV4-2, the J call TRBJ2-7; a weak D match, TRBD2 (6 bases). The CDR3 is 15 residues long. The V end lost 1 base, the J end lost 2 bases, and 12 bases lay between the germline ends. Germline assignment: CDR1 LGHNA and CDR2 YNFKEQ. In DNA, the CDR3 is TGTGCCAGCAGCCAAGGAATAGGGAGGACCTACGAGCAGTACTTC. Translating it yields CASSQGIGRTYEQYF.

A few counts support this clone. The rearrangement uses TRBV25-1 and TRBJ2-3, with 9 bases identical to TRBD2. V lost 3 bases and J lost 2; bases outside the gene matches: 6. The CDR3 covers 16 residues. The germline V gene encodes CDR1 MGHDK and CDR2 SYGVNS. The CDR3 is CASSEFGLANTDTQYF. Written as DNA, the CDR3 is TGTGCCAGCAGTGAGTTTGGACTAGCGAACACAGATACGCAGTATTTT.

The chain carries TRBV10-3 and TRBJ2-7, with D possibly being TRBD2 (5 bases). CDR3 length: 20 residues. The V and J ends lost 0 bases and 0 bases respectively, with 24 bases between them. Germline CDR1 is ENHRY and CDR2 is SYGVKD. Written as DNA, the CDR3 is TGTGCCATCAGTGAGTCGACGATGAGGGAGAGCGGTGATCCCTCCTACGAGCAGTACTTC. Residues: CAISESTMRESGDPSYEQYF.

This clone was detected a few times. V and J are TRBV27 and TRBJ1-1; D gene unclear. Trimming removed 3 bases at V and 1 base at J, with 12 bases between. This CDR3 region has 15 residues. The germline V gene encodes CDR1 MNHEY and CDR2 SMNVEV (reference sequence). The CDR3 sequence: CASSFGPNPNTEAFF. In DNA, the CDR3 is TGTGCCAGCAGTTTCGGACCCAACCCGAACACTGAAGCTTTCTTT.

Remarks on this clone: A far larger clone differs by one base, so this is likely a read error. V is TRBV6-9 and J is TRBJ1-1, with D perhaps matching TRBD1 (5 bases). Germline V CDR1 and CDR2: MNHGY, SVAAGI. The CDR3 extends over 14 amino acids. With 5 bases removed from V and 4 bases from J, the gap between germline ends came to 14 bases. The DNA of the CDR3 is TGTGCCAGCAGTACCTCGGGGCAGAGCACTGAAGCTTTCTTT. Its translation: CASSTSGQSTEAFF.

The chain joins TRBV6-4 to TRBJ1-5, with D unclear. Germline V lookup: CDR1 MRHNA, CDR2 SNTAGT. This CDR3 spans 23 amino acids. Trimming pared 1 base from V and 0 bases from J, leaving 31 bases between. The CDR3 reads CASSDFSPPRMTGGPNSNQPQHF. For the CDR3, the DNA is TGTGCCAGCAGTGACTTCTCTCCCCCTAGAATGACTGGTGGCCCAAATAGCAATCAGCCCCAGCATTTT.

The chain has TRBV5-5 and TRBJ1-3; tentative D call: TRBD1 (6 bases). This CDR3 spans 14 amino acids. With 0 bases removed from V and 8 bases from J, the gap between germline ends came to 12 bases. CDR1 and CDR2 from the germline V gene are SGHKS and YYEKEE (reference sequence). Here the CDR3 DNA reads TGTGCCAGCAGCTTGGAACAGGGTCAGGACACCATATATTTT. Amino acid sequence: CASSLEQGQDTIYF.

This chain joins TRBV4-2 and TRBJ2-7; 8 nucleotides line up with TRBD2. CDR3 size: 13 residues. The germline CDR1 and CDR2 sequences are LGHNA and YNFKEQ. Unmatched junction bases numbered 0, after V lost 2 bases and J lost 3 bases. CDR3 sequence reads: CASSQSGSYEQYF. Here the CDR3 DNA reads TGTGCCAGCAGCCAAAGCGGGAGCTACGAGCAGTACTTC.

This chain uses TRBV9 with TRBJ2-1; 8 positions agree with TRBD2. The CDR3 is 16 amino acids. Losses at the gene ends were 0 bases for V and 5 bases for J; bases not matched to a gene: 7. The germline V gene has CDR1 SGDLS and CDR2 YYNGEE. The CDR3 nucleotides are TGTGCCAGCAGCGTAGGGGGCGGGAGGTCCCACAATGAGCAGTTCTTC. This gives the protein CASSVGGGRSHNEQFF.

This clone was observed a few times. The chain uses TRBV2 and TRBJ2-7; no clear D. The V gene's germline CDR1 is SNHLY and CDR2 FYNNEI. The V and J ends lost 6 bases and 3 bases respectively, with 12 bases between them. CDR3 size: 13 residues. The CDR3 bases are TGTGCCAGCAGCCTCGGGTCCTACTACGAGCAGTACTTC. It specifies CASSLGSYYEQYF.

In its sample, this clone was seen a few times. The V and J genes are TRBV19 and TRBJ2-1; 8 positions match TRBD2. Per germline, CDR1 LNHDA and CDR2 SQIVND (reference sequence). V shed 3 bases and J 9 bases; nucleotides not matched to a gene: 16. This CDR3 comprises 17 residues. CDR3 residues: CASSIWTSSIRYGEQFF. The CDR3 DNA is TGTGCCAGTAGTATTTGGACTAGCTCTATTAGGTATGGTGAGCAGTTCTTC.

This clone was observed a handful of times. V is TRBV6-6 and J is TRBJ2-7; 7 bases map to TRBD1. V lost 4 bases and J lost 0; bases outside the gene matches: 3. This CDR3 spans 14 amino acids. The germline V gene encodes CDR1 MNHNY and CDR2 SVGAGI (reference sequence). The DNA for the CDR3 is TGTGCCAGCAGTTTCTGGGACAGCTCCTACGAGCAGTACTTC. It specifies CASSFWDSSYEQYF.